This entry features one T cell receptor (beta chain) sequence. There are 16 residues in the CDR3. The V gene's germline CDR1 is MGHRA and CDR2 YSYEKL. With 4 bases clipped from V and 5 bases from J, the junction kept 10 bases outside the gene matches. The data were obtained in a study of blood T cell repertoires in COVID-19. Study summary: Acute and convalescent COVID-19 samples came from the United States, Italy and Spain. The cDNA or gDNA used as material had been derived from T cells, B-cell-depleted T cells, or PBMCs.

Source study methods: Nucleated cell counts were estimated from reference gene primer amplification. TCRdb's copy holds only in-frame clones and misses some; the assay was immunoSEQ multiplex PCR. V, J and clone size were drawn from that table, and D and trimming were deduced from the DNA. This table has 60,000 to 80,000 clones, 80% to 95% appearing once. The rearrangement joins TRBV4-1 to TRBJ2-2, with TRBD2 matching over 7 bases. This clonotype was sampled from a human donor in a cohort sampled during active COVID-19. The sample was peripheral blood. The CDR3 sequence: CASSPFWGRGTGELFF. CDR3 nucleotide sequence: TGCGCCAGCAGCCCCTTTTGGGGGAGGGGTACCGGGGAGCTGTTTTTT.